Listed below are T cell receptor beta chains from one sample, sequenced in a study of radiotherapy plus CTLA-4 blockade in lung cancer. Here immunoSEQ multiplex PCR was the method, and the copy in TCRdb shows in-frame clones only, minus some. Of about 73,000 clones detected, 87% appear once; the ten largest clones hold over 35%. Here the sequenced sample was peripheral blood, taken from a patient treated with radiotherapy plus ipilimumab. These receptor sequences come from a human donor with non-small cell lung cancer that progressed on radiotherapy plus ipilimumab. CDR3s include the opening cysteine and the closing phenylalanine or tryptophan. The D gene is left open where the match is weak. Clone sizes are given selectively: once, few, many, or a class where the clone is expanded.

D gene,J gene,clone size,V gene,CDR3 protein,CDR3 DNA
NA,TRBJ1-1,NA,TRBV30,CAWEAQMNTEAFF,TGTGCCTGGGAGGCACAGATGAACACTGAAGCTTTCTTT
NA,TRBJ2-7,NA,TRBV4-1,CASSQEVGPYEQYF,TGCGCCAGCAGCCAAGAAGTAGGGCCCTACGAGCAGTACTTC
NA,TRBJ2-7,NA,TRBV7-2,CASSLGWFYEQYF,TGTGCCAGCAGCTTAGGATGGTTCTACGAGCAGTACTTC
NA,TRBJ2-7,NA,TRBV29-1,CSVQDGQSYEQYF,TGCAGCGTGCAAGACGGACAGTCCTACGAGCAGTACTTC
NA,TRBJ1-1,NA,TRBV10-3,CAITVGLNTEAFF,TGTGCCATCACCGTGGGGTTGAACACTGAAGCTTTCTTT
NA,TRBJ1-1,NA,TRBV6-5,CATRGLAHTEAFF,TGTGCCACCCGGGGGTTGGCTCACACTGAAGCTTTCTTT
TRBD1,TRBJ2-2,NA,TRBV10-2,CASRGTGGTGELFF,TGCGCCAGCAGGGGGACAGGGGGCACCGGGGAGCTGTTTTTT
NA,TRBJ1-1,NA,TRBV19,CASSIARNTEAFF,TGTGCCAGTAGTATAGCCAGAAACACTGAAGCTTTCTTT
NA,TRBJ1-3,NA,TRBV6-4,CAPWRGNTIYF,TGTGCCCCTTGGCGGGGAAACACCATATATTTT
TRBD1,TRBJ2-3,once,TRBV18,CASSSTRDRAQDTQYF,TGTGCCAGCTCATCGACCCGGGACAGGGCGCAAGATACGCAGTATTTT
TRBD2,TRBJ2-5,NA,TRBV6-5,CASSYGGGYQETQYF,TGTGCCAGCAGTTACGGGGGAGGGTACCAAGAGACCCAGTACTTC
NA,TRBJ2-2,NA,TRBV27,CTLTGLRIGELFF,TGTACACTTACAGGACTAAGAATAGGGGAGCTGTTTTTT
NA,TRBJ1-4,NA,TRBV5-1,CASSLKVGNEKLFF,TGCGCCAGCAGCTTGAAGGTCGGTAATGAAAAACTGTTTTTT
NA,TRBJ2-7,NA,TRBV4-1,CASSQGRGQDYEQYF,TGCGCCAGCAGCCAAGGTCGGGGACAAGACTACGAGCAGTACTTC
NA,TRBJ2-2,NA,TRBV9,CASSVSQRAGELFF,TGTGCCAGCAGCGTTAGTCAAAGGGCCGGGGAGCTGTTTTTT
NA,TRBJ1-1,NA,TRBV11-2,CASSLGVGTEAFF,TGTGCCAGCAGCTTAGGGGTAGGGACTGAAGCTTTCTTT
TRBD1,TRBJ1-2,NA,TRBV27,CASSLISPGQPLVF,TGTGCCAGCAGTTTAATCTCTCCGGGACAGCCCCTGGTCTTC
TRBD1,TRBJ2-1,NA,TRBV7-9,CASSLGDRYNEQFF,TGTGCCAGCAGCTTGGGGGACAGATACAATGAGCAGTTCTTC
NA,TRBJ2-2,NA,TRBV18,CASSPLTGSGELFF,TGTGCCAGCTCACCACTCACGGGGTCCGGGGAGCTGTTTTTT
NA,TRBJ2-1,NA,TRBV7-9,CASSLENEQFF,TGTGCCAGCAGCTTAGAAAATGAGCAGTTCTTC
TRBD2,TRBJ2-2,NA,TRBV27,CASSRFGAGGNTGELFF,TGTGCCAGCAGTCGCTTCGGGGCGGGAGGTAACACCGGGGAGCTGTTTTTT
NA,TRBJ1-5,NA,TRBV20-1,CSAMGAEPQHF,TGCAGTGCTATGGGGGCTGAGCCCCAGCATTTT
NA,TRBJ1-5,NA,TRBV29-1,CSVGDSNQPQHF,TGCAGCGTCGGAGATAGCAATCAGCCCCAGCATTTT
TRBD1,TRBJ2-3,once,TRBV9,CASTPGGARDTQYF,TGTGCCAGCACCCCAGGGGGCGCGAGAGATACGCAGTATTTT
TRBD2,TRBJ2-1,NA,TRBV27,CASSFGLAGGGNSNEQFF,TGTGCCAGCAGTTTTGGACTAGCGGGAGGGGGTAATTCCAATGAGCAGTTCTTC
NA,TRBJ2-7,NA,TRBV7-2,CASSFPAPEQYF,TGTGCCAGCAGCTTTCCCGCCCCCGAGCAGTACTTC
TRBD2,TRBJ2-1,NA,TRBV27,CASSMEYVGGSYNEQFF,TGTGCCAGCAGTATGGAATACGTGGGAGGGTCCTACAATGAGCAGTTCTTC
NA,TRBJ2-3,NA,TRBV7-9,CASSPPRGRETTDTQYF,TGTGCCAGCAGCCCCCCAAGGGGGCGGGAGACGACAGATACGCAGTATTTT
NA,TRBJ1-5,NA,TRBV15,CATSRDLGRLGSNQPQHF,TGTGCCACCAGCAGAGATCTGGGCCGGCTTGGTAGCAATCAGCCCCAGCATTTT
NA,TRBJ1-1,NA,TRBV4-1,CASSQVGDPNTEAFF,TGCGCCAGCAGCCAAGTGGGGGACCCGAACACTGAAGCTTTCTTT
TRBD2,TRBJ2-7,few,TRBV6-1,CASRGLAGYEQYF,TGTGCCAGCCGGGGACTAGCGGGCTACGAGCAGTACTTC
NA,TRBJ2-4,NA,TRBV6-5,CATRGAGNIQYF,TGTGCCACTCGCGGGGCAGGGAACATTCAGTACTTC
NA,TRBJ2-7,NA,TRBV19,CASSSQQVKVHEQYF,TGTGCCAGTAGTTCACAACAGGTGAAGGTCCACGAGCAGTACTTC
TRBD1,TRBJ1-4,NA,TRBV19,CASSPRTGWLGKLFF,TGTGCCAGTAGTCCTCGGACAGGGTGGCTTGGAAAACTGTTTTTT
NA,TRBJ2-5,NA,TRBV30,CAWGGVFPYQETQYF,TGTGCCTGGGGGGGAGTCTTTCCGTACCAAGAGACCCAGTACTTC
NA,TRBJ2-7,NA,TRBV6-1,CASSSGYSYEQYF,TGTGCCAGCAGTTCCGGGTACTCCTACGAGCAGTACTTC
NA,TRBJ1-5,few,TRBV6-5,CASSHDAAF,TGTGCCAGCAGTCACGACGCCGCTTTT
NA,TRBJ2-1,NA,TRBV4-2,CASSQETRNSGTGNEQFF,TGTGCCAGCAGCCAAGAGACGAGAAATAGCGGAACTGGCAATGAGCAGTTCTTC
NA,TRBJ1-1,NA,TRBV19,CASSMSVDGRTFF,TGTGCCAGTAGTATGTCCGTAGACGGTAGGACTTTCTTT
TRBD1,TRBJ1-4,NA,TRBV5-8,CASSWTGTGEKLFF,TGTGCCAGCAGCTGGACAGGGACCGGCGAAAAACTGTTTTTT
TRBD2,TRBJ2-2,once,TRBV14,CASSQQRTSGTTGELFF,TGTGCCAGCAGCCAACAACGGACTAGCGGGACCACCGGGGAGCTGTTTTTT
TRBD1,TRBJ1-3,NA,TRBV7-6,CASSLAPPGGGNTIYF,TGTGCCAGCAGCTTAGCCCCGCCAGGGGGTGGAAACACCATATATTTT